A single T cell receptor (beta chain) is shown here with its context. The antigen remains unidentified. The donors were part of the validation cohort of roughly 110 subjects. That cohort was separate from the first cohort, which comprised fewer than 800 subjects. This sample is part of a study of cytomegalovirus exposure and HLA in healthy donors. Method: immunoSEQ multiplex PCR; TCRdb's copy keeps in-frame clones and lacks some. The sample has tens of thousands of clones; approximately 93% are singletons. Regarding the study as a whole: The study listed roughly 160 cytomegalovirus-associated TCR beta chains. Despite most TCR sequences being rare, some public TCRs occurred in many donors.

This TCR derives from a woman younger than 45 in good health and CMV-seronegative. The sequencing input was PBMCs.

The chain's CDR3 is CASSFEGRMNTEAFF. DNA of the CDR3: TGTGCCAGCAGTTTCGAGGGTAGAATGAACACTGAAGCTTTCTTT. V and J are TRBV6-6 and TRBJ1-1; no reliable D call. V was pared by 4 bases and J by 0 bases, with 12 bases between. The length of the CDR3 is 15 residues. Per germline, CDR1 MNHNY and CDR2 SVGAGI (reference sequence).